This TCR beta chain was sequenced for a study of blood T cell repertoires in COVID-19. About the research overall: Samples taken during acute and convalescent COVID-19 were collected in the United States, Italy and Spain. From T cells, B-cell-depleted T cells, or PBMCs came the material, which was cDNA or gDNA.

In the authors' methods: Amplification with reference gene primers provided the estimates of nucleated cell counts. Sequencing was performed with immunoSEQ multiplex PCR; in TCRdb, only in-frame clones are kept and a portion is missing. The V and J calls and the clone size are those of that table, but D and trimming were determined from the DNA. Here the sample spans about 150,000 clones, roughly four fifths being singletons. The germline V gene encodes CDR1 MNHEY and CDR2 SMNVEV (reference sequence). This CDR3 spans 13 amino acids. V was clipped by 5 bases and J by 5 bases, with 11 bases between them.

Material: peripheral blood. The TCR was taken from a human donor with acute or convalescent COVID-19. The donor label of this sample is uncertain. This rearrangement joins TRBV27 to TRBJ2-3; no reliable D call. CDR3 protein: CASSQTYQDTQYF. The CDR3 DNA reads TGTGCCAGCAGTCAAACTTATCAAGATACGCAGTATTTT.